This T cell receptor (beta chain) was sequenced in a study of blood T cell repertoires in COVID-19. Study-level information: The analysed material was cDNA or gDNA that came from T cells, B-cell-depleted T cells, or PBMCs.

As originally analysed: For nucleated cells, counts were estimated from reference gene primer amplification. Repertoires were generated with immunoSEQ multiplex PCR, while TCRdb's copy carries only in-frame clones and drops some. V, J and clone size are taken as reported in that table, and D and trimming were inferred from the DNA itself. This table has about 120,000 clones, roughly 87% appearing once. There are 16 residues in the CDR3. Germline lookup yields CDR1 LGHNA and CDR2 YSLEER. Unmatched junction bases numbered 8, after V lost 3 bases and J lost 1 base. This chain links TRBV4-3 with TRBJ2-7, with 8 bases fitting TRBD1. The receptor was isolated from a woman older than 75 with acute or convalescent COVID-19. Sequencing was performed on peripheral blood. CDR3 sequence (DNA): TGCGCCAGCAGCCACGCTACAGGGGGTGATTCCTACGAGCAGTACTTC. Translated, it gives CASSHATGGDSYEQYF.